These 6 T cell receptor beta chains were sequenced from one sample in a study of blood T cells in healthy people across ages. A second PCR, run for about 7 to 11 cycles, used a sample-barcoded 5' primer plus a J-beta primer mix. MiXCR, applied by TCRdb to the 5' RACE reads, yields one record per CDR3 protein. The data contain about 970,000 distinct CDR3 sequences, 51% of them singletons. Sequencing used blood. The receptors stem from a woman aged 60 to 75 in good health.

There are a few counts of this clonotype. The rearrangement joins TRBV5-1 to TRBJ2-1; D unclear. Germline values: CDR1 SGHRS, CDR2 YFSETQ. The V end was cut by 4 bases, the J end by 1 base, with 6 bases between. This CDR3 comprises 13 residues. The CDR3, as DNA: TGCGCCAGCAGCCCCGAATCCTACAATGAGCAGTTCTTC. Translating it yields CASSPESYNEQFF.

This chain uses TRBV6-5 with TRBJ2-5; D possibly corresponds to TRBD1 (6 bases). The CDR3 contains 13 residues. The germline CDR1 and CDR2 sequences are MNHEY and SVGAGI. The V and J ends lost 5 bases and 4 bases respectively, with 11 bases between them. Here the CDR3 DNA reads TGTGCCAGCAGTAGGACAGTAAGAGAGACCCAGTACTTC. It yields the protein CASSRTVRETQYF.

The chain carries TRBV27 and TRBJ2-7; 8 bases line up with TRBD2. Per the germline V gene, CDR1 is MNHEY and CDR2 is SMNVEV (reference sequence). V trimming: 0 bases; J trimming: 3 bases; junction bases outside the gene matches: 7. CDR3 length: 16 amino acids. CDR3: CASSLSSGTLRYEQYF. The CDR3 DNA is TGTGCCAGCAGTTTATCTAGCGGGACACTTCGCTACGAGCAGTACTTC.

The chain is built from TRBV21-1 and TRBJ2-5; the table's D call TRBD1 went unverified against the DNA. The J call could be wrong; TRBJ2-7 is a better fit for the DNA end. TRBV21-1 is classified as a pseudogene. This CDR3 has 16 amino acids. DNA of the CDR3: TGTGCCAGCAGCCGGAGGAGGGACAGGGTACCCCACGAGCAGTACTTC. It is translated as CASSRRRDRVPHEQYF.

Note on this clonotype: Relative to the germline gene, one junction end is altered; a read error may explain this. V usage is TRBV4-2 and J usage is TRBJ2-3, with a possible D match to TRBD2 (6 bases). The germline V gene encodes CDR1 LGHNA and CDR2 YNFKEQ. The CDR3 has 15 amino acids. The DNA of the CDR3 is TGTGCCGGCAGCCCGCGGGACTCAAGCACAGATACGCAGTATTTT. This encodes CAGSPRDSSTDTQYF.

CDR3: CASGYKVLAGEQFF. The DNA for the CDR3 is TGTGCCAGCGGCTACAAAGTCCTAGCGGGAGAACAGTTCTTC. The rearrangement uses TRBV7-2 and TRBJ2-1; 10 nucleotides agree with TRBD2. The J segment lost 13 bases and the V segment lost 8 bases, leaving 14 bases of the junction unmatched. Germline CDR1 is SGHTA and CDR2 is FQGNSA. The CDR3 is made up of 14 amino acids.